This T cell receptor beta chain comes out of a study of metastatic and nonmetastatic thyroid tumors. Study-level information: Repertoires from malignant and benign thyroid patients were compared across blood and tumor or nodule tissue. Study-wide points: Patients with malignant thyroid tumors reportedly had significantly higher TCR beta diversity than those with benign nodules, in blood and tumor.

Per the study methods: CDR3 was compared across clinicopathological groups, and the resulting differences were used to build a distant-metastasis classifier for papillary thyroid cancer. TCRdb re-called clones via MiXCR from the PCR reads. TCRdb assigned the V and J calls; the authors' analysis was not used. Counted here are fewer than 35,000 clones, about 25% occurring once; the ten biggest clones make up about 2.4%. This clone was detected many times. The antigen remains undetermined. Thyroid surgery took place with no prior treatment in any patient. The CDR3 consists of 15 residues. CDR1 is LGHDT and CDR2 is YNNKEL in the germline V gene (reference sequence). With 0 bases removed from V and 0 bases from J, the gap between germline ends came to 9 bases.

This receptor was obtained from a female donor with papillary thyroid cancer or a benign thyroid nodule (not recorded which). Some clones in this sample may be carry-over from other donors' samples. Sequencing was done on a sample of blood. This chain connects TRBV3-1 to TRBJ2-7, with D perhaps TRBD1 (5 bases). CDR3 nucleotides: TGTGCCAGCAGCCAAGACAGGGCCTACTCCTACGAGCAGTACTTC. Translating it yields CASSQDRAYSYEQYF.